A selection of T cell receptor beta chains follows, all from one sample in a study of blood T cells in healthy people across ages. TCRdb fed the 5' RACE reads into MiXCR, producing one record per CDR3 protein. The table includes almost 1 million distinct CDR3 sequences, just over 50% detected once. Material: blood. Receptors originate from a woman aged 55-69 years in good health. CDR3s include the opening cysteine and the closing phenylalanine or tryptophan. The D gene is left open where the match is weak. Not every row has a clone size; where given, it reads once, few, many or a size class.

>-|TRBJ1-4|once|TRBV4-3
TGCGCCAGCAGCCAAGAGCTATCGACAGCAACTAATGAAAAACTGTTTTTT
CASSQELSTATNEKLFF
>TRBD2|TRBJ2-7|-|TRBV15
TGTGCCACCAGCAGAGTAGGACTAGCGGGAGGTGCCTACGAGCAGTACTTC
CATSRVGLAGGAYEQYF
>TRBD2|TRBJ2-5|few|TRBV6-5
TGTGCCAGCAGTTACACCTTTAGCGGGAGTAGAGAGACCCAGTACTTC
CASSYTFSGSRETQYF
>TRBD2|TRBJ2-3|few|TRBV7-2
TGTGCCAGCAGGAGGGCGGGAGGGGCAGATACGCAGTATTTT
CASRRAGGADTQYF
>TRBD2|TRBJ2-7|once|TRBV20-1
TGCAGTGCTAGCCCCGGGACTAGCGTTTACAATGAGCAGTACTTC
CSASPGTSVYNEQYF
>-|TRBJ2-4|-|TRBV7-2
TGTGCCAGCAGCTTAGATGTGGTTCTGTCCCCCAAAAACATTCAGTACTTC
CASSLDVVLSPKNIQYF
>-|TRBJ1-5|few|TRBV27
TGTGCCAGCAGCATGGGGGTGCCTGATCAGCCCCAGCATTTT
CASSMGVPDQPQHF
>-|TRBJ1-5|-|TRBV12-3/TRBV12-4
TGTGCCAGCAGTGCTGTCTATAGCAATCAGCCCCAGCATTTT
CASSAVYSNQPQHF
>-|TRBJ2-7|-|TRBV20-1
TGCAGTGCTAGGGGGAAGACTAGTAACTACGAGCAGTACTTC
CSARGKTSNYEQYF
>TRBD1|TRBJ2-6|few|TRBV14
TGTGCCAGCAGCCCGGACAGGGGGCGTTCTGGGGCCAACGTCCTGACTTTC
CASSPDRGRSGANVLTF
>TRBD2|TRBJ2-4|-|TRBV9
TGTGCCAGCAGCGCCGAGGTCCTAGCGGGAGGCGGGGAGCAGTACTTC
CASSAEVLAGGGEQYF
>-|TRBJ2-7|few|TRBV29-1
TGCAGCGCCGGAGGGACACTCACTTCCACCTACGAGCAGTACTTC
CSAGGTLTSTYEQYF
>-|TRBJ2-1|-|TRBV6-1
TGTGCCAGCACACCCCGACAGGTCTCCTACAATGAGCAGTTCTTC
CASTPRQVSYNEQFF
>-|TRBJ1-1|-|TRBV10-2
TGCGCCAGCACCGCAGGGAAAAAGCCTGAAGCTTTCTTT
CASTAGKKPEAFF
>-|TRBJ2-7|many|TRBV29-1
TGCAGCGCACCAGTGCCGGGTTCCTCCTACGAGCAGTACTTC
CSAPVPGSSYEQYF
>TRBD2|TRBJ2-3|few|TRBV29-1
TGCAGCGTTGAAGGTCAGGGGGTAGCGGGAGTAAGCCCAGATACGCAGTATTTT
CSVEGQGVAGVSPDTQYF
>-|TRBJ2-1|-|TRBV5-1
TGCGCCAGCAGCCGAATAGAAACAGCGATGGGGAATGAGCAGTTCTTC
CASSRIETAMGNEQFF
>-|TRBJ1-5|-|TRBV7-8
TGTGCCAGCAGCGTCACAGGTCAGGGGCAGCCCCAGCATTTT
CASSVTGQGQPQHF
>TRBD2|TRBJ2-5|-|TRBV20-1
TGCAGTGCTAGACCCCGACTAGCGGGGGGGCCGCGCCAAGAGACCCAGTACTTC
CSARPRLAGGPRQETQYF
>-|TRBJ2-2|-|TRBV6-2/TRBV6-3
TGTGCCAGCAGTACTGGGTCGGGCGGGGAGCTGTTTTTT
CASSTGSGGELFF
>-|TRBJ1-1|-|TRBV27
TGTGCCAGCAGTTTGGGGGGAGGGGGTGTGACAATGAACACTGAAGCTTTCTTT
CASSLGGGGVTMNTEAFF
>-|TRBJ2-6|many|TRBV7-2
TGTGCCAGCAGCTTAATGATCGGGGCCTCTGGGGCCAACGTCCTGACTTTC
CASSLMIGASGANVLTF
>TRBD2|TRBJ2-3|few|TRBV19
TGTGCCAGTAACCCAACGACTAGCGGGAGGCGAGATACGCAGTATTTT
CASNPTTSGRRDTQYF
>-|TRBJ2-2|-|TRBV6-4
TGTGCCAGCAGAAGGGCAATAAACACCGGGGAGCTGTTTTTT
CASRRAINTGELFF